The 30 T cell receptor beta chains reported below all come from one sample, sequenced in a study of Graves' ophthalmopathy and Graves' hyperthyroidism. TCR beta CDR3 regions were amplified from RNA transcripts. The workflow started with a first-round RT-PCR run with HTBI primers and then moved on to a second-round multiplex PCR. One entry per CDR3 protein, called by TCRdb with MiXCR from the multiplex PCR reads. The data hold over 45,000 distinct CDR3 sequences, with around 48% observed a single time. Specimen: peripheral blood. Receptor source: an adult man with Graves' ophthalmopathy.

The J gene is TRBJ2-1, the V gene TRBV12-5; 9 nucleotides agree with TRBD1. CDR1 is LGHNT, CDR2 FRNRAP, per germline. V gave up 0 bases and J gave up 0 bases; unmatched junction bases: 6. The CDR3 is 18 residues long. DNA of the CDR3: TGTGCTAGTGGTTTGGTAACAGGGGGCCTAAGCTCCTACAATGAGCAGTTCTTC. Residues: CASGLVTGGLSSYNEQFF.

To note about this clonotype: A much larger clone lies a single base off, so this may be a read error. This sequence joins TRBV4-2 and TRBJ2-3, with D perhaps assigned TRBD1 or TRBD2 (8 bases each). Germline V lookup: CDR1 LGHNA, CDR2 YNFKEQ. V lost 1 base, J lost 4 bases, and 15 bases lay in between. This CDR3 is built from 16 residues. CDR3 sequence reads: CASSQVRGRGADTQYF. As DNA, the CDR3 is TGTGCCAGCAGCCAAGTCAGGGGGCGGGGGGCAGATACGCAGTATTTT.

Of note for this clonotype: No DNA is shown, since the ends of the CDR3 on it are uncertain; the CDR3 is the one TCRdb lists. The chain carries TRBV10-2 and TRBJ1-1; TRBD1, as called in the table, went unchecked against the DNA. From its first to its last residue, the CDR3 has 19 amino acids. Germline CDR1 reads WSHSY; CDR2 reads SAAADI. CDR3 sequence reads: CASSEAGQPQHFGDTEAFF.

The rearrangement joins TRBV20-1 to TRBJ2-3; D is perhaps TRBD1 (5 bases). Germline loops: CDR1 DFQATT, CDR2 SNEGSKA (reference sequence). The CDR3 loop spans 12 amino acids. V lost 3 bases, J lost 7 bases, and 11 bases lay in between. This chain's CDR3 is CSARPTENTQYF. The CDR3 nucleotides are TGCAGTGCTAGGCCGACAGAAAATACGCAGTATTTT.

Comments on this clonotype: Here the CDR3 omits its conserved ending phenylalanine or tryptophan, so a read error is the likely source. The DNA is left out, because the CDR3 cannot be placed on it with certainty; the CDR3 is given as TCRdb lists it. The chain couples TRBV12-2 to TRBJ1-6; whether TRBD1, the table's D call, matches the DNA was not checked. TRBV12-2 represents a pseudogene. Termini included, the CDR3 measures 8 amino acids. The CDR3 loop reads CASRWTRQ.

This clonotype was seen repeatedly, ten times or more. The chain combines TRBV5-1 with TRBJ1-5; tentative D call: TRBD1 (6 bases). The germline gives CDR1 SGHRS, CDR2 YFSETQ. The CDR3 sequence is 14 residues long. V shed 0 bases and J shed 7 bases, with 11 bases lying between them. This CDR3 is CASSLEGGGQPQHF. CDR3 bases: TGCGCCAGCAGCTTGGAGGGGGGAGGGCAGCCCCAGCATTTT.

This clonotype was recorded at least ten times. The chain is built from TRBV20-1 and TRBJ2-3; D may be TRBD1 or TRBD2 (5 bases each). V shed 6 bases and J shed 5 bases, with 21 bases lying between them. This CDR3 region has 15 residues. Germline CDR1 reads DFQATT; CDR2 reads SNEGSKA (reference sequence). In DNA, the CDR3 is TGCAGTGCCTCAACCGGGACCCAACATCAAGATACGCAGTATTTT. Amino acids: CSASTGTQHQDTQYF.

Points on this clonotype: Relative to the germline gene, one junction end is altered; a read error may explain this. CDR3 loop: CASSDHSPETQYF. The CDR3 DNA reads TGTGCTAGCAGCGACCATAGCCCAGAGACCCAGTACTTC. J is TRBJ2-5 and V is TRBV7-7; D unclear. CDR1 is SSHAT and CDR2 is FNYEAQ in the germline V gene (reference sequence). The CDR3 runs to 13 residues.

The genes are TRBV19 and TRBJ1-5; no reliable D call. Trimming shortened V by 3 bases and J by 0 bases, and 12 bases separated the two germline ends. The CDR3 contains 16 residues. In germline, CDR1 is LNHDA, CDR2 SQIVND (reference sequence). DNA for the CDR3: TGTGCCAGTAGTATTAGGGAAGTTAATAGCAATCAGCCCCAGCATTTT. Translating it yields CASSIREVNSNQPQHF.

The chain couples TRBV5-1 to TRBJ1-2, with unresolved D. V was clipped by 4 bases and J by 0 bases, with 7 bases between them. The V gene's germline CDR1 is SGHRS and CDR2 YFSETQ. The CDR3 has 13 amino acids. The CDR3 region has the DNA TGCGCCAGCAGCGCGGGCTCTAACTATGGCTACACCTTC. It yields the protein CASSAGSNYGYTF.

This clonotype appeared a few times. This chain uses TRBV29-1 with TRBJ2-1; 16 bases align to TRBD2. Germline CDR1 reads SQVTM; CDR2 reads ANQGSEA. The CDR3 length is 20 residues. After removal of 1 base from V and 8 bases from J, the junction contained 17 bases not matched to a gene. CDR3 loop: CSVEGVGGLAGGPGSYEQFF. CDR3 sequence (DNA): TGCAGCGTTGAAGGTGTTGGGGGACTAGCGGGAGGGCCTGGTTCATATGAGCAGTTCTTC.

This clonotype was found once. A read error may produce the germline difference seen at one junction end. The CDR3 protein is CASSLFGQGKRTEAVF. The CDR3 DNA reads TGTGCCAGCAGCCTATTTGGCCAGGGGAAGAGAACTGAAGCTGTCTTT. This chain connects TRBV7-9 to TRBJ1-1; possibly TRBD1 for D (6 bases). There are 16 residues in the CDR3. Germline V lookup: CDR1 SEHNR, CDR2 FQNEAQ (reference sequence).

CDR3: CASHNTGGSYEQYF. The CDR3 DNA follows: TGCGCCAGTCACAACACTGGGGGGAGCTACGAGCAGTACTTC. The V and J genes are TRBV5-1 and TRBJ2-7, with D perhaps matching TRBD2 (6 bases). Germline loops: CDR1 SGHRS, CDR2 YFSETQ. CDR3 length: 14 residues. Trimming stripped 8 bases from V and 3 bases from J, with 18 bases between.

A single count supports this clonotype. V is TRBV4-2 and J is TRBJ2-7; TRBD2 agrees at 11 bases. V lost 6 bases, J lost 0 bases, and 4 bases stayed unmatched. The CDR3 consists of 15 residues. The germline V gene has CDR1 LGHNA and CDR2 YNFKEQ. CDR3 sequence: CASRPGLAASYEQYF. The CDR3 DNA follows: TGTGCCAGCAGACCGGGACTAGCGGCCTCCTACGAGCAGTACTTC.

This clonotype was observed many times. The chain joins TRBV9 to TRBJ2-1, with TRBD2 matching over 7 bases. Losses at the gene ends were 2 bases for V and 8 bases for J; bases not matched to a gene: 7. Germline-derived CDR1 and CDR2 are SGDLS and YYNGEE. The CDR3 length is 14 residues. The CDR3 DNA reads TGTGCCAGCAGCGTCCTGACTAGCTTCGATGAGCAGTTCTTC. This codes for CASSVLTSFDEQFF.

The chain employs TRBV9 and TRBJ2-5, with D maybe TRBD2 (6 bases). CDR1 is SGDLS, CDR2 YYNGEE, per germline. Trimming took 0 bases from V and 5 from J, leaving 11 bases between them. The CDR3 contains 14 residues. The CDR3 here is CASSVGIGRETQYF. The CDR3 DNA reads TGTGCCAGCAGCGTAGGGATAGGGAGGGAGACCCAGTACTTC.

This clonotype has ten or more counts. The chain combines TRBV7-9 with TRBJ2-4, with D possibly being TRBD1 or TRBD2 (5 bases each). V lost 1 base to trimming and J lost 7 bases, with 8 bases between them. The CDR3 consists of 13 residues. The germline gives CDR1 SEHNR, CDR2 FQNEAQ (reference sequence). CDR3 sequence (DNA): TGTGCCAGCAGCTTAGTGGGACCGAACATTCAGTACTTC. Amino acid sequence: CASSLVGPNIQYF.

This clonotype appeared many times. The gene calls are TRBV5-1 and TRBJ2-2; TRBD2 aligns across 8 bases. The CDR3 extends over 18 amino acids. V gave up 0 bases and J gave up 5 bases; unmatched junction bases: 12. Germline assignment: CDR1 SGHRS and CDR2 YFSETQ. The CDR3 nucleotides are TGCGCCAGCAGCTTGGCCGTGGTAGCGGGATATTATACCGGGGAGCTGTTTTTT. It specifies CASSLAVVAGYYTGELFF.

Of note for this clonotype: One junction end disagrees with the germline gene, perhaps due to a read error. The V and J genes are TRBV29-1 and TRBJ2-7; 10 nucleotides match TRBD1. This CDR3 is 13 amino acids long. CDR1 and CDR2 from the germline V gene are SQVTM and ANQGSEA. CDR3 sequence: CGVMTGGVYEQYF. Here the CDR3 DNA reads TGCGGCGTAATGACAGGGGGCGTCTACGAGCAGTACTTC.

This chain connects TRBV9 to TRBJ1-2, with unresolved D. The germline gives CDR1 SGDLS, CDR2 YYNGEE. CDR3 length equals 14 residues. V was clipped by 0 bases and J by 0 bases, with 6 bases between them. As DNA, the CDR3 is TGTGCCAGCAGCGTAGCTCCGGCTAACTATGGCTACACCTTC. This sequence encodes CASSVAPANYGYTF.

The chain recombines TRBV20-1 with TRBJ2-1; D call uncertain. This CDR3 has 11 residues. Germline V gene data show CDR1 as DFQATT and CDR2 as SNEGSKA (reference sequence). V shed 3 bases and J shed 6 bases, with 6 bases lying between them. The CDR3 nucleotides are TGCAGTGCTAGGGTCGTCAATGAGCAGTTCTTC. This encodes CSARVVNEQFF.

CDR3 sequence reads: CASSVGTRNSITEQFF. The CDR3 DNA follows: TGTGCCAGCAGCGTCGGGACTAGAAATTCGATCACTGAGCAGTTCTTC. The chain employs TRBV7-8 and TRBJ2-1, with 8 bases fitting TRBD2. CDR1 and CDR2 (germline): SGHVS, FQNEAQ. V lost 5 bases, J lost 9 bases, and 15 bases stayed unmatched. CDR3 size: 16 residues.

As to this clonotype: A much larger clone lies one base from this, so it may be a read error. The gene calls are TRBV27 and TRBJ1-1; D remains ambiguous. With 1 base removed from V and 3 bases from J, the gap between germline ends came to 12 bases. The CDR3 consists of 15 residues. Germline CDR1 reads MNHEY; CDR2 reads SMNVEV (reference sequence). The CDR3 region has the DNA TGTGCCAGCAGTTTATACGCTCAGATGGACACTGAAGCTTTCTTT. As protein: CASSLYAQMDTEAFF.

This clonotype appeared a few times. CDR3 coding DNA: TGTGCCAGCGACAGGTTTAACACCGGGGAGCTGTTTTTT. Its translation is CASDRFNTGELFF. V gene TRBV18 combines with J gene TRBJ2-2; maybe TRBD1 (6 bases). V lost 8 bases, J lost 2 bases, and 9 bases lay in between. Per germline, CDR1 KGHSH and CDR2 LQKENI. The CDR3 has 13 amino acids.

This clonotype was found a few times. The chain combines TRBV29-1 with TRBJ2-5; D might be TRBD1 (5 bases). The CDR3 loop spans 12 amino acids. Trimming removed 1 base from V and 4 bases from J, with 7 bases in between. Germline values: CDR1 SQVTM, CDR2 ANQGSEA. Here the CDR3 DNA reads TGCAGCGTTGAAGGGCAGGGAGAGACCCAGTACTTC. It specifies CSVEGQGETQYF.

This chain links TRBV4-1 with TRBJ2-7, with 7 nucleotides matching TRBD1. The CDR3 totals 15 residues. Germline CDR1 is MGHRA and CDR2 is YSYEKL. The junction had 7 bases not matched to a gene; V was cut back by 1 base and J by 4 bases. CDR3 coding DNA: TGCGCCAGCAGCCAAGTTGCCGGCAGGGGGTACGAGCAGTACTTC. It yields the protein CASSQVAGRGYEQYF.

The sample holds many counts of this clonotype. The chain carries TRBV7-9 and TRBJ1-3; D remains ambiguous. Germline assignment: CDR1 SEHNR and CDR2 FQNEAQ (reference sequence). This CDR3 region has 14 residues. V gave up 2 bases and J gave up 2 bases, with 7 bases separating them. The CDR3 nucleotides read TGTGCCAGCAGCTTACCGGGAGCTGGAAACACCATATATTTT. It encodes CASSLPGAGNTIYF.

This chain uses TRBV9 with TRBJ1-2; 7 positions agree with TRBD1. Germline V gives CDR1 SGDLS, CDR2 YYNGEE. Unmatched junction bases numbered 11, after V lost 1 base and J lost 8 bases. This CDR3 has 15 residues. This CDR3 reads CASSVLSEGAGGYTF. The CDR3 nucleotides read TGTGCCAGCAGCGTACTGTCTGAGGGGGCGGGGGGCTACACCTTC.

On this clonotype: Lacking the conserved final phenylalanine or tryptophan, this CDR3 likely reflects a read error. It is unclear where the CDR3 begins or ends on the DNA, so no DNA is shown, and the CDR3 is as TCRdb lists it. The rearrangement uses TRBV20-1 and TRBJ2-5; TRBD2 was called by the table and not checked on the DNA. CDR1 DFQATT and CDR2 SNEGSKA come from the germline V gene (reference sequence). Both ends counted, the CDR3 spans 12 residues. This CDR3 reads CSAREGTSSLVY.

The sample holds many counts of this clonotype. The chain carries TRBV6-5 and TRBJ2-3, with no clear D. The ends were cut back, 8 bases at V and 5 bases at J, with 2 bases in the middle. This CDR3 contains 9 residues. Per germline, CDR1 MNHEY and CDR2 SVGAGI. CDR3 amino acids: CASGDTQYF. The CDR3 nucleotides read TGTGCCAGCGGAGATACGCAGTATTTT.